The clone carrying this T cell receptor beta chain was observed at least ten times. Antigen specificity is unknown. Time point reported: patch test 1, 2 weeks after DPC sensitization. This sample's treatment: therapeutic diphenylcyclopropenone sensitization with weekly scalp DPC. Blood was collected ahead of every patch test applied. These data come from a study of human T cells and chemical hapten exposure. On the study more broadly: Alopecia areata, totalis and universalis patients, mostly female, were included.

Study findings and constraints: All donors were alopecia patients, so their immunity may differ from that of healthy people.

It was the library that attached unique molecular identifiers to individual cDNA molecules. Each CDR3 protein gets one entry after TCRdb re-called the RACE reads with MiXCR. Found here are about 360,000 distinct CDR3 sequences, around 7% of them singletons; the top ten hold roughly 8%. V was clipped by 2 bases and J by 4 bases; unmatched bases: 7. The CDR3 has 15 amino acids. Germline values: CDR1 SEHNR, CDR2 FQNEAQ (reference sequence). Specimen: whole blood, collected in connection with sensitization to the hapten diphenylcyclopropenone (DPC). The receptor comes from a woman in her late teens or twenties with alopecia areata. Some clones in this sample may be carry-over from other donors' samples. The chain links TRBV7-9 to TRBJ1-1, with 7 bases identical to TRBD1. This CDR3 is CASSLKGASGTEAFF. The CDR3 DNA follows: TGTGCCAGCAGCTTAAAGGGGGCTAGCGGCACTGAAGCTTTCTTT.